The 8 T cell receptor beta chains below come from one sample, sequenced in a study of neoadjuvant anti-PD-1 for oral cavity cancer. The time point: after neoadjuvant nivolumab, at surgical resection. Some clones are missing from TCRdb's copy, which holds only in-frame ones; the method was immunoSEQ multiplex PCR. The data show about 14,000 clones, nearly 70% seen once. The sample was PBMCs, taken after nivolumab (anti-PD-1) treatment. Receptors were obtained from a person between 40 and 80 years old with oral cavity squamous cell carcinoma.

Only one count was recorded for this clone. V is TRBV9 and J is TRBJ2-7; D is possibly TRBD1 (5 bases). Germline V gene lookup returns CDR1 SGDLS and CDR2 YYNGEE. V was pared by 0 bases and J by 6 bases, with 16 bases between. The CDR3 sequence is 15 residues long. CDR3 sequence (DNA): TGTGCCAGCAGCGTAGGAGGAAGGGGAATCGGCGAGCAGTACTTC. Its protein is CASSVGGRGIGEQYF. Supplemented by reference TRBV9 and TRBJ2-7, the full variable domain reads DSGVTQTPKHLITATGQRVTLRCSPRSGDLSVYWYQQSLDQGLQFLIQYYNGEERAKGNILERFSAQQFPDLHSELNLSSLELGDSALYFCASSVGGRGIGEQYFGPGTRLTVT.

The chain recombines TRBV5-4 with TRBJ2-6; D perhaps matches TRBD2 (6 bases). The CDR3 spans 18 residues. The germline V gene encodes CDR1 SGHNT and CDR2 YYREEE (reference sequence). The V gene lost 1 base and the J gene lost 1 base, with 15 bases spanning the gap. The CDR3 region is CASSLFLSGRSGANVLTF. The CDR3 nucleotides are TGTGCCAGCAGCTTGTTTCTTTCGGGGAGGTCTGGGGCCAACGTCCTGACTTTC.

The chain recombines TRBV27 with TRBJ2-7; D unresolved. Germline V lookup: CDR1 MNHEY, CDR2 SMNVEV (reference sequence). This CDR3 region has 13 residues. The V and J ends lost 5 bases and 2 bases respectively, with 10 bases between them. The DNA for the CDR3 is TGTGCCAGCAGTCCCACTCTTACCTACGAGCAGTACTTC. This translates into CASSPTLTYEQYF.

The genes are TRBV19 and TRBJ2-1; 11 bases are a match to TRBD2. This CDR3 contains 14 residues. Germline trimming cut 7 bases from V and 9 bases from J; bases unmatched to any gene: 8. Germline V CDR1 and CDR2: LNHDA, SQIVND (reference sequence). CDR3 sequence: CASNLLAGGTEQFF. The DNA of the CDR3 is TGTGCCAGTAATCTTCTAGCGGGGGGCACTGAGCAGTTCTTC.

V usage is TRBV9 and J usage is TRBJ2-7, with D hard to call. The CDR3 is 13 amino acids. Germline V gene data show CDR1 as SGDLS and CDR2 as YYNGEE. Between the trimmed V and J ends, which lost 0 bases and 4 bases, there was a span of 8 bases. The CDR3 nucleotides read TGTGCCAGCAGCGTAGCCTCGCTGTACGAGCAGTACTTC. Translation gives CASSVASLYEQYF.

A few counts support this clone. The chain combines TRBV28 with TRBJ2-1; 13 positions agree with TRBD2. Germline V gene lookup returns CDR1 MDHEN and CDR2 SYDVKM. This CDR3 is 15 amino acids long. The trim removed 5 bases at V and 7 bases at J, leaving 5 bases unmatched. The CDR3 loop is CASSALAGGRNEQFF. CDR3 in DNA: TGTGCCAGCAGTGCACTAGCGGGAGGGCGGAATGAGCAGTTCTTC.

The chain carries TRBV6-1 and TRBJ2-5; 10 nucleotides line up with TRBD2. In germline, CDR1 is MNHNS, CDR2 SASEGT. V shed 5 bases and J 4 bases; nucleotides not matched to a gene: 7. The CDR3 has 15 residues. The DNA of the CDR3 is TGTGCCAGCAGTAGGATAGCGGGGGGAGGAGAGACCCAGTACTTC. Its translation: CASSRIAGGGETQYF.

The chain joins TRBV14 to TRBJ2-7; TRBD1 aligns across 7 bases. The CDR3 contains 13 residues. J lost 3 bases, V lost 6 bases, and 5 bases had no gene match. The germline CDR1 and CDR2 sequences are SGHDN and FVKESK. CDR3 sequence: CASSRDSDYEQYF. Written as DNA, the CDR3 is TGTGCCAGCAGTCGGGACAGCGACTACGAGCAGTACTTC.